This T cell receptor beta chain is drawn from a study of control samples from healthy donors and cancer patients. Germline assignment: CDR1 KGHSH and CDR2 LQKENI. The CDR3 is made up of 15 amino acids. V gave up 2 bases and J gave up 3 bases; unmatched junction bases: 3. The method was immunoSEQ multiplex PCR; TCRdb's version includes in-frame clones alone and lacks a portion of them. The sample lists roughly 190,000 clones; over 80% were seen once. Sequences were obtained from blood. The TCR comes from a man aged 25 to 40 in good health. The chain carries TRBV18 and TRBJ2-3; TRBD1 matches at 9 bases. CDR3 amino acids: CASSPGTGRTDTQYF. CDR3 DNA sequence: TGTGCCAGCTCACCAGGGACAGGGAGGACAGATACGCAGTATTTT.